These T cell receptor beta chains were read from a single sample in a study of blood T cell repertoires in COVID-19. Assay: immunoSEQ multiplex PCR; the TCRdb copy retains only in-frame clones and omits some. This table has some 390,000 clones, 80% to 90% appearing once. Sequenced sample: PBMCs or T cells enriched from blood (not recorded which). The receptors originated from a man aged 25 to 45 who had recovered from COVID-19. CDR3s include the opening cysteine and the closing phenylalanine or tryptophan. Fields, in order: J gene, V gene, CDR3 protein.

j_gene: TRBJ2-2; v_gene: TRBV5-1; CDR3aa: CASSYTGGVLGTGELFF
j_gene: TRBJ1-2; v_gene: TRBV7-9; CDR3aa: CASSLNGGDGYTF
j_gene: TRBJ2-2; v_gene: TRBV7-7; CDR3aa: CASSLSRGLSGELFF
j_gene: TRBJ2-1; v_gene: TRBV12-2; CDR3aa: CASRLGPRDAYNEQFF
j_gene: TRBJ2-1; v_gene: TRBV28; CDR3aa: CASRMQGTGSYNEQFF
j_gene: TRBJ1-1; v_gene: TRBV28; CDR3aa: CASSSYDRGGSEAFF
j_gene: TRBJ1-1; v_gene: TRBV7-7; CDR3aa: CASSPAGTAMNTEAFF
j_gene: TRBJ1-6; v_gene: TRBV5-5; CDR3aa: CASSLGAGDGTESNSPLHF
j_gene: TRBJ1-3; v_gene: TRBV5-4; CDR3aa: CASSSAGARGNTIYF
j_gene: TRBJ1-5; v_gene: TRBV11-3; CDR3aa: CASSLDPPQNSNQPQHF
j_gene: TRBJ1-2; v_gene: TRBV21-1; CDR3aa: CASIDRGEGYTF
j_gene: TRBJ1-4; v_gene: TRBV19; CDR3aa: CASSPGQANEKLFF
j_gene: TRBJ2-7; v_gene: TRBV12-5; CDR3aa: CASGSRAESYEQYF
j_gene: TRBJ1-4; v_gene: TRBV3-1/TRBV3-2; CDR3aa: CASSLQGLNEKLFF
j_gene: TRBJ1-2; v_gene: TRBV5-4; CDR3aa: CASRSQGTNYGYTF
j_gene: TRBJ1-6; v_gene: TRBV11-2; CDR3aa: CASSLGPLGSSPLHF
j_gene: TRBJ2-7; v_gene: TRBV4-1; CDR3aa: CASSQETTGGYEQYF
j_gene: TRBJ2-5; v_gene: TRBV6-2/TRBV6-3; CDR3aa: CASSYFSGLQTQYF
j_gene: TRBJ2-7; v_gene: TRBV19; CDR3aa: CASSPGQYGSYEQYF
j_gene: TRBJ1-1; v_gene: TRBV7-9; CDR3aa: CASSHTIEGNTEAFF
j_gene: TRBJ2-3; v_gene: TRBV7-8; CDR3aa: CASSLVDRGTDTQYF
j_gene: TRBJ1-6; v_gene: TRBV28; CDR3aa: CASRGGRAQSSYNSPLHF
j_gene: TRBJ2-2; v_gene: TRBV27; CDR3aa: CASSLADRDGGELFF
j_gene: TRBJ1-1; v_gene: TRBV28; CDR3aa: CASSPRTGAFF
j_gene: TRBJ2-7; v_gene: TRBV7-9; CDR3aa: CASSQWAGRGHEQYF
j_gene: TRBJ1-5; v_gene: TRBV6-5; CDR3aa: CASSYGTEGNQPQHF
j_gene: TRBJ2-1; v_gene: TRBV9; CDR3aa: CASSVASGTSGVRSYNEQFF
j_gene: TRBJ1-2; v_gene: TRBV4-1; CDR3aa: CASSQASATIYGYTF
j_gene: TRBJ2-7; v_gene: TRBV29-1; CDR3aa: CSVARTGLTYEQYF
j_gene: TRBJ2-1; v_gene: TRBV29-1; CDR3aa: CSVERQFTTYNEQFF
j_gene: TRBJ2-7; v_gene: TRBV7-9; CDR3aa: CASSLMGQRLPYEQYF
j_gene: TRBJ1-1; v_gene: TRBV11-2; CDR3aa: CASSQYPRGLNTEAFF
j_gene: TRBJ2-2; v_gene: TRBV6-6; CDR3aa: CASRGRTGGTGELFF
j_gene: TRBJ2-1; v_gene: TRBV4-1; CDR3aa: CASSQPSGVTEQFF
j_gene: TRBJ1-4; v_gene: TRBV5-4; CDR3aa: CASSSQGTTNEKLFF
j_gene: TRBJ1-2; v_gene: TRBV2; CDR3aa: CASQRRGYYGYTF
j_gene: TRBJ1-1; v_gene: TRBV5-1; CDR3aa: CASSSGQGGTEAFF
j_gene: TRBJ2-4; v_gene: TRBV7-8; CDR3aa: CASSLLRGAKNIQYF
j_gene: TRBJ1-3; v_gene: TRBV14; CDR3aa: CASSRRVYTIYF
j_gene: TRBJ2-3; v_gene: TRBV5-4; CDR3aa: CASSPGSSGSHTQYF
j_gene: TRBJ1-2; v_gene: TRBV10-3; CDR3aa: CAISDGTGSYGYTF